This is a list of T cell receptor beta chains from one sample in a study of control samples from healthy donors and cancer patients. Sequenced by immunoSEQ multiplex PCR; TCRdb stores in-frame clones only, minus some. This sample has around 71,000 clones, with 75% to 95% found just once. Sample: PBMCs. These receptors were collected from a woman in her fifties or sixties with colorectal cancer. Both conserved end residues are part of each CDR3. A D gene is named only where the DNA matches it firmly. Rows may omit the clone size; those that give it use once, few, many or a size class.

D gene	clone size	J gene	V gene	CDR3 DNA	CDR3 protein
NA	NA	TRBJ1-5	TRBV2	TGTGCCAGCAGTGTGAGTGGCAATCAGCCCCAGCATTTT	CASSVSGNQPQHF
TRBD1	NA	TRBJ1-2	TRBV4-1	TGCGCCAGCAGCCAAGACGGATCCGGGACAGGGGTTAAGGGCTACACCTTC	CASSQDGSGTGVKGYTF
NA	NA	TRBJ2-7	TRBV7-8	TGTGCCAGCAGCCCCTACCAATCTACCCGCTCGAGCAACGAGCAGTACTTC	CASSPYQSTRSSNEQYF
TRBD1	NA	TRBJ2-1	TRBV3-1/TRBV3-2	TGTGCCAGCAGCCAAGATCGATACAGGGGCACCTACAATGAGCAGTTCTTC	CASSQDRYRGTYNEQFF
NA	few	TRBJ1-4	TRBV3-1/TRBV3-2	TGTGCCAGCAGGGAAACGGCAGATGAAAAACTGTTTTTT	CASRETADEKLFF
TRBD1	NA	TRBJ2-6	TRBV2	TGTGCCAGCAAACAGGGGGCGGGCTCTGGGGCCAACGTCCTGACTTTC	CASKQGAGSGANVLTF
NA	few	TRBJ1-4	TRBV12-3/TRBV12-4	TGTGCCAGCAGGGCCTTTGATGAAAAACTGTTTTTT	CASRAFDEKLFF
NA	NA	TRBJ2-2	TRBV5-1	TGCGCCAGCAGCTTGGAAGGTTCCGGGGAGCTGTTTTTT	CASSLEGSGELFF
NA	NA	TRBJ2-7	TRBV2	TGTGCCAGCACCAAGGGATCCCTCTCCTACGAGCAGTACTTC	CASTKGSLSYEQYF
TRBD2	NA	TRBJ2-7	TRBV19	TGTGCCAGTAGTGTGAGCGGGAGAATGAGGGAGCAGTACTTC	CASSVSGRMREQYF
NA	NA	TRBJ2-5	TRBV18	TGTGCCAGCGCAGGCGGTAGGCGACAAGAGACCCAGTACTTC	CASAGGRRQETQYF
NA	NA	TRBJ2-7	TRBV27	TGTGCCAGCAGTTTATCATGGGGCTACGAGCAGTACTTC	CASSLSWGYEQYF
TRBD2	NA	TRBJ2-7	TRBV12-3/TRBV12-4	TGTGCCAGCAGTGCGGGGGGTGGGCAGCAGTACTTC	CASSAGGGQQYF
NA	NA	TRBJ2-7	TRBV18	TGTGCCAGCTCACCAGGGTCTCTGCCCTACGAGCAGTACTTC	CASSPGSLPYEQYF
TRBD2	NA	TRBJ2-3	TRBV9	TGTGCCAGCAGCGTAAGAGGCGGGGGACGCACAGATACGCAGTATTTT	CASSVRGGGRTDTQYF
NA	NA	TRBJ1-1	TRBV12-3/TRBV12-4	TGTGCCAGCCTTCAGAAGTACACTGAAGCTTTCTTT	CASLQKYTEAFF
TRBD1	NA	TRBJ1-1	TRBV11-2	TGTGCCAGCAGCTTAGACCCGACAGGGGGCACTGAAGCTTTCTTT	CASSLDPTGGTEAFF
TRBD1	NA	TRBJ1-1	TRBV7-8	TGTGCCAGCGGCAACGACCGACAGGGAAGCACTGAAGCTTTCTTT	CASGNDRQGSTEAFF
TRBD2	few	TRBJ2-3	TRBV9	TGTGCCAGCAGCGCCGGACTAGCGGGGAAAACAGATACGCAGTATTTT	CASSAGLAGKTDTQYF
NA	NA	TRBJ1-4	TRBV6-1	TGTGCCAGCAGTGATTCCAGCAATGAAAAACTGTTTTTT	CASSDSSNEKLFF
NA	NA	TRBJ1-5	TRBV6-2/TRBV6-3	TGTGCCAGCAGTTACCAGTGGTCGGGTCAGCCCCAGCATTTT	CASSYQWSGQPQHF
TRBD1	once	TRBJ1-1	TRBV5-1	TGCGCCAGCAGCTCGACAGGGGAAACTGAAGCTTTCTTT	CASSSTGETEAFF
TRBD1	few	TRBJ1-6	TRBV7-9	TGTGCCAGCAGCCCCGGGACAGCGAATTCACCCCTCCACTTT	CASSPGTANSPLHF
NA	few	TRBJ2-1	TRBV5-1	TGCGCCAGCAGCGGGCGGGTCTACAATGAGCAGTTCTTC	CASSGRVYNEQFF
NA	once	TRBJ2-7	TRBV11-3	TGTGCCAGCAGCTTAGACCCCTCAAGGTTTCGCGAGCAGTACTTC	CASSLDPSRFREQYF
NA	NA	TRBJ1-1	TRBV10-2	TGCGCCAGCAAAGGAGAAGGAAACACTGAAGCTTTCTTT	CASKGEGNTEAFF
NA	NA	TRBJ1-4	TRBV28	TGTGCCAGCAGTCCCGGCAGGGCCGGTGGTGAAAAACTGTTTTTT	CASSPGRAGGEKLFF
NA	NA	TRBJ1-1	TRBV6-1	TGTGCCAGCAGTGATAACTCACTCACTGAAGCTTTCTTT	CASSDNSLTEAFF
NA	NA	TRBJ2-1	TRBV3-1/TRBV3-2	TGTGCCAGCAGCCACTATAGCAGCAATGAGCAGTTCTTC	CASSHYSSNEQFF
NA	NA	TRBJ1-5	TRBV19	TGTGCCAGTAGTGTGGGCCCGAAAGGTCAGCCCCAGCATTTT	CASSVGPKGQPQHF
TRBD1	NA	TRBJ2-3	TRBV29-1	TGCAGCGACCGGGACAGGGGGCTTGCAGATACGCAGTATTTT	CSDRDRGLADTQYF
NA	NA	TRBJ2-1	TRBV27	TGTGCCAGCTCCCCTAGGAGGACCTACAATGAGCAGTTCTTC	CASSPRRTYNEQFF
TRBD1	NA	TRBJ1-2	TRBV12-3/TRBV12-4	TGTGCCAGCAGTACCGGGACAGTCTATGGCTACACCTTC	CASSTGTVYGYTF
NA	NA	TRBJ1-5	TRBV10-2	TGCGCCAGCAGTGACGGGACGGACCATCAGCCCCAGCATTTT	CASSDGTDHQPQHF
NA	NA	TRBJ2-7	TRBV27	TGTGCCAGCAGTTTGTTGGGGGGCGGGAACGAGCAGTACTTC	CASSLLGGGNEQYF
TRBD1	NA	TRBJ1-1	TRBV19	TGTGCCAGTAGTTTGGGACAGGGACCGGAGAACACTGAAGCTTTCTTT	CASSLGQGPENTEAFF
TRBD1	few	TRBJ1-2	TRBV24-1	TGTGCCCCCCCCGACAGGGGGTATGGCTACACCTTC	CAPPDRGYGYTF
NA	once	TRBJ1-4	TRBV2	TGTGCCAGCAGTGCGAGGGCTTCTAATGAAAAACTGTTTTTT	CASSARASNEKLFF
NA	NA	TRBJ2-7	TRBV5-6	TGTGCCAGCAGCTACACGCACTCCTACGAGCAGTACTTC	CASSYTHSYEQYF
NA	NA	TRBJ2-5	TRBV18	TGTGCCAGCTCACCACAGAGCCGTGAGACCCAGTACTTC	CASSPQSRETQYF
NA	NA	TRBJ2-3	TRBV25-1	TGTGCCAGCAGTGTAACAGGGTCCACAGATACGCAGTATTTT	CASSVTGSTDTQYF
TRBD1	NA	TRBJ1-2	TRBV27	TGTGCCAGCGGGGGACAGAACTATGGCTACACCTTC	CASGGQNYGYTF
NA	NA	TRBJ2-3	TRBV29-1	TGCAGCGGGGCGGTGAGCACAGATACGCAGTATTTT	CSGAVSTDTQYF
NA	few	TRBJ1-5	TRBV7-9	TGTGCCAGCAGCCGTGACCCGGGGCCCCAGCATTTT	CASSRDPGPQHF
NA	NA	TRBJ2-7	TRBV15	TGTGCCACCAGCAGAGTGCTGGGGCACGAGCAGTACTTC	CATSRVLGHEQYF
NA	NA	TRBJ1-1	TRBV2	TGTGCCAGCAGTGAATATGGGTTCGGCACTGAAGCTTTCTTT	CASSEYGFGTEAFF